Shown below are 7 T cell receptor beta chains from a single sample sequenced in a study of T cells after yellow fever vaccination. Using its own MiXCR run on the 5' RACE reads, TCRdb lists one record per CDR3 protein. Among hundreds of thousands of distinct CDR3 sequences, over 8% were seen once, and the ten largest hold about 20%. Source: PBMCs, taken on the day of the first yellow fever vaccination. Every receptor here comes from a man younger than 30 who received the YFV17D yellow fever vaccine.

The chain carries TRBV29-1 and TRBJ2-2; TRBD1 matches at 11 bases. Germline values: CDR1 SQVTM, CDR2 ANQGSEA. The ends lost 7 bases at V and 5 bases at J; junction bases unmatched: 3. This CDR3 comprises 13 residues. CDR3 in DNA: TGCAGCGGAGGGACAGGGGGTACCGGGGAGCTGTTTTTT. Its protein product is CSGGTGGTGELFF.

This clonotype was found once. The DNA for the CDR3 is TGTGCCAGCAGGACAATAGAGACCCAGTACTTC. Protein: CASRTIETQYF. V is TRBV6-1 and J is TRBJ2-5; D uncertain. Germline CDR1 is MNHNS and CDR2 is SASEGT. V was cut by 6 bases and J by 4 bases, with 6 bases left in between. The CDR3 spans 11 residues.

This clonotype was seen many times. This chain connects TRBV4-1 to TRBJ2-3; unclear D gene. The V gene lost 1 base and the J gene lost 5 bases, with 10 bases spanning the gap. This CDR3 is built from 14 residues. Germline values: CDR1 MGHRA, CDR2 YSYEKL. The CDR3 sequence: CASSQATGGDTQYF. DNA of the CDR3: TGCGCCAGCAGCCAAGCAACGGGCGGAGATACGCAGTATTTT.

This clonotype was counted ten times or more. The chain combines TRBV2 with TRBJ2-4, with D hard to call. CDR1 and CDR2 (germline): SNHLY, FYNNEI. The V end lost 7 bases, the J end lost 9 bases, and 19 bases lay between the germline ends. The CDR3 is 14 amino acids. In DNA, the CDR3 is TGTGCCAGCACCAGAAAACCCCGGCGTAGCATTCAGTACTTC. This codes for CASTRKPRRSIQYF.

This clonotype has at least ten counts. The CDR3 DNA follows: TGCGCCAGCAGCCTCTTCTCTGGGGCCAACGTCCTGACTTTC. Amino acids: CASSLFSGANVLTF. The genes are TRBV5-1 and TRBJ2-6; D uncertain. Per the germline V gene, CDR1 is SGHRS and CDR2 is YFSETQ. CDR3 size: 14 residues. Trimming cost V 4 bases and J 0 bases, with 5 bases left between them.

The V and J genes are TRBV6-1 and TRBJ1-2; 7 bases map to TRBD1. Trimming at V came to 6 bases and at J to 3 bases, leaving 13 bases not matched to a gene. CDR3 length: 16 residues. Germline CDR1 and CDR2: MNHNS and SASEGT. The CDR3 reads CASSPQTGTKDYGYTF. Written as DNA, the CDR3 is TGTGCCAGCAGCCCCCAGACAGGGACTAAAGACTATGGCTACACCTTC.

This clonotype has a handful of counts. The CDR3 bases are TGCGCCAGCAGCCAACGGGGCTTACCTACGGATTCACCCCTCCACTTT. Residues: CASSQRGLPTDSPLHF. This chain connects TRBV5-1 to TRBJ1-6; weak D call: TRBD1 (5 bases). The CDR3 is 16 amino acids. Germline V gives CDR1 SGHRS, CDR2 YFSETQ. V shed 4 bases and J shed 8 bases, with 19 bases lying between them.